Following are 8 T cell receptor beta chains from one sample sequenced in a study of blood T cell repertoires in COVID-19. Sequencing used immunoSEQ multiplex PCR; TCRdb keeps in-frame clones, though not all of them. Seen here are approximately 240,000 clones, approximately 87% observed once, and the top ten hold approximately 3.1%. Sequencing input: PBMCs or T cells enriched from blood (not recorded which). Receptors were obtained from a woman aged 45 to 65 in a cohort exposed to, infected with or recovered from COVID-19 (not recorded which).

The chain carries TRBV12-3 or TRBV12-4 and TRBJ1-2; D is unresolved. The CDR3 runs to 11 residues. Deletions cut 4 bases from V and 5 bases from J, with 5 bases between. The CDR3 coding sequence is TGTGCCAGCAGTTCCACATATGGCTACACCTTC. Translating gives CASSSTYGYTF.

J is TRBJ2-2 and V is TRBV30; 9 bases agree with TRBD1. The CDR3 spans 15 residues. The ends lost 4 bases at V and 2 bases at J; junction bases unmatched: 5. In germline, CDR1 is GTSNPN, CDR2 SVGIG (reference sequence). CDR3 in DNA: TGTGCCTGGACTTTGGGACAGGGTAACACCGGGGAGCTGTTTTTT. Translation: CAWTLGQGNTGELFF. The variable domain in full, with the rest retrieved from reference TRBV30 and TRBJ2-2, is SQTIHQWPATLVQPVGSPLSLECTVEGTSNPNLYWYRQAAGRGLQLLFYSVGIGQISSEVPQNLSASRPQDRQFILSSKKLLLSDSGFYLCAWTLGQGNTGELFFGEGSRLTVL.

The rearrangement links TRBV7-2 to TRBJ1-2, with TRBD1 as a possible D gene (6 bases). V lost 0 bases to trimming and J lost 2 bases, with 10 bases between them. The CDR3 consists of 15 residues. CDR1 and CDR2 (germline): SGHTA, FQGNSA. The CDR3 nucleotides read TGTGCCAGCAGCTTAGCCGACAGGCCAAACTATGGCTACACCTTC. Encoded protein: CASSLADRPNYGYTF. The complete variable domain, with remaining parts taken from reference TRBV7-2 and TRBJ1-2, reads GAGVSQSPSNKVTEKGKDVELRCDPISGHTALYWYRQSLGQGLEFLIYFQGNSAPDKSGLPSDRFSAERTGGSVSTLTIQRTQQEDSAVYLCASSLADRPNYGYTFGSGTRLTVV.

This chain links TRBV4-2 with TRBJ1-2; no firm D call. Trimming left V 0 bases short and J 1 base short, with 9 bases between. This CDR3 is 15 amino acids long. The germline gives CDR1 LGHNA, CDR2 YNFKEQ. The CDR3 sequence: CASSQENSVNYGYTF. The CDR3, as DNA: TGTGCCAGCAGCCAAGAAAACAGTGTTAACTATGGCTACACCTTC.

The chain links TRBV30 to TRBJ1-5; 8 nucleotides agree with TRBD1. Trimming removed 3 bases from V and 0 bases from J; junction bases left unmatched: 4. The CDR3 totals 15 residues. Germline CDR1 is GTSNPN and CDR2 is SVGIG (reference sequence). The CDR3 is CAWSAGQGSNQPQHF. The CDR3 nucleotides read TGTGCCTGGAGCGCCGGACAGGGTAGCAATCAGCCCCAGCATTTT.

The V gene is TRBV30, the J gene TRBJ1-1; tentative D call: TRBD1 (6 bases). Trimming took off 4 bases at V and 5 bases at J, with 17 bases between the two ends. CDR1 is GTSNPN and CDR2 is SVGIG in the germline V gene (reference sequence). The CDR3 has 14 residues. CDR3 amino acids: CAWTGTAGVTEAFF. The DNA for the CDR3 is TGTGCCTGGACTGGGACCGCAGGGGTAACTGAAGCTTTCTTT. Supplemented by reference TRBV30 and TRBJ1-1, the full variable domain reads SQTIHQWPATLVQPVGSPLSLECTVEGTSNPNLYWYRQAAGRGLQLLFYSVGIGQISSEVPQNLSASRPQDRQFILSSKKLLLSDSGFYLCAWTGTAGVTEAFFGQGTRLTVV.

This chain connects TRBV10-3 to TRBJ2-4, with TRBD1 identical over 8 bases. Trimming took 2 bases from V and 1 from J; bases not matched to a gene: 16. The germline gives CDR1 ENHRY, CDR2 SYGVKD. CDR3 length: 20 residues. The CDR3 here is CAISEPGKAGGGGAKNIQYF. CDR3 nucleotides: TGTGCCATCAGTGAGCCGGGGAAGGCAGGGGGCGGAGGGGCCAAAAACATTCAGTACTTC.

The rearrangement joins TRBV9 to TRBJ1-2, with TRBD1 matching over 7 bases. Germline CDR1 and CDR2: SGDLS and YYNGEE. The junction had 5 bases not matched to a gene; V was cut back by 0 bases and J by 3 bases. The CDR3 consists of 15 residues. The CDR3 protein is CASSVEAGGDYGYTF. The CDR3 nucleotides are TGTGCCAGCAGCGTAGAGGCAGGGGGAGACTATGGCTACACCTTC.